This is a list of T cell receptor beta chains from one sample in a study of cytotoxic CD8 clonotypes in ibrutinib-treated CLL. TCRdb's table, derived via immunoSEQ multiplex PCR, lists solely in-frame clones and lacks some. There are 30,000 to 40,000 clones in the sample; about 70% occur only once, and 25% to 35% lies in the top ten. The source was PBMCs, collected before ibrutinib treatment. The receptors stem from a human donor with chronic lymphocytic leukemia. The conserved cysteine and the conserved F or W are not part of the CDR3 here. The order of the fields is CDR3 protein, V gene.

ASTVVLGETQY	TRBV2
ASSSGGPGGYT	TRBV7-6
AISSDRRISYEQY	TRBV10-3
AWSVSFSNQPQH	TRBV30
ASSPGQGVSGELF	TRBV9
ASSLEQGNTGELF	TRBV28
ASSLYVQGTGELF	TRBV28
ASSSTSRTYEQY	TRBV5-1
ASSYERREGHEQF	TRBV6-5
ASSYGTALSGYT	TRBV7-2
ASPISSTGLLTYEQY	TRBV19
ASSLGTGDLNTEAF	TRBV5-1
ASSFSRGTGGTNTYEQY	TRBV28
ASRDGTAGNTIY	TRBV28
ATSRVGRGYEQY	TRBV15
ASAGLASGGSYNEQF	TRBV28
ASSRNRDGSYATNEKLF	TRBV4-1
ASIITGKNTEAF	TRBV6-1
ASSPIEVWAGSGANVLT	TRBV18
ASSVRSLGTDEQY	TRBV7-9